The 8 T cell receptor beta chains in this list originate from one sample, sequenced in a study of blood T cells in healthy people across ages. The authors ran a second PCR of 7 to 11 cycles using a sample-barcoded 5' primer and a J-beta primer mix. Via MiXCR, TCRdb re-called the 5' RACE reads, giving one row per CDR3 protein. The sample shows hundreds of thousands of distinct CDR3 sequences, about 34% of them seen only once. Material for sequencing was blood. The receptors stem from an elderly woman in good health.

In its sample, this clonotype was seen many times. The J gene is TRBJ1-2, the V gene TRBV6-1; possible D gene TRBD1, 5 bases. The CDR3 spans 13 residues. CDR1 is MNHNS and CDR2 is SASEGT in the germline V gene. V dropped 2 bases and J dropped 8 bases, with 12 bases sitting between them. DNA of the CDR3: TGTGCCAGCAGTGAAAGGCAGGGAAGAGGCTACACCTTC. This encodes CASSERQGRGYTF.

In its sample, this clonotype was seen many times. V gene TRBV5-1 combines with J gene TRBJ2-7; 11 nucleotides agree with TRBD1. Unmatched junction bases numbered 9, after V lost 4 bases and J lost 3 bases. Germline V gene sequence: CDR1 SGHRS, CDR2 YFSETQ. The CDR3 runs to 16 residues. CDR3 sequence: CASSPRVGTGGYEQYF. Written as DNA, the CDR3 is TGCGCCAGCAGCCCCCGGGTAGGGACAGGGGGCTACGAGCAGTACTTC.

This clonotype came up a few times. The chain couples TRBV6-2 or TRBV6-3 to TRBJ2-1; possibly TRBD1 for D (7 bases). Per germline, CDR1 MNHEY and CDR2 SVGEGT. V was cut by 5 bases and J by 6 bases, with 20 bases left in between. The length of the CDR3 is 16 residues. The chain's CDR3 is CASSLRGRGDCNEQFF. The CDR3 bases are TGTGCCAGCAGTCTGAGGGGCAGGGGGGACTGCAATGAGCAGTTCTTC.

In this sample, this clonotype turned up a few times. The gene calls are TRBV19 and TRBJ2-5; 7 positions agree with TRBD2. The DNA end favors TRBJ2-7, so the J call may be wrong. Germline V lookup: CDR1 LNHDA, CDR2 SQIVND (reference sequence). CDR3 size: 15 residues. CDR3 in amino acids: CASTIESGGWYEQYF. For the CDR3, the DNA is TGTGCCAGTACCATCGAATCGGGGGGATGGTACGAGCAGTACTTC.

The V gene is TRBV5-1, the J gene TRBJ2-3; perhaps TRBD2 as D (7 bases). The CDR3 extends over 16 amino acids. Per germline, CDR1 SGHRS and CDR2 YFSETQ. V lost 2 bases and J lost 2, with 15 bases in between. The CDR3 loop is CASSFGAGAPTDTQYF. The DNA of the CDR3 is TGCGCCAGCAGCTTTGGGGCGGGGGCCCCCACAGATACGCAGTATTTT.

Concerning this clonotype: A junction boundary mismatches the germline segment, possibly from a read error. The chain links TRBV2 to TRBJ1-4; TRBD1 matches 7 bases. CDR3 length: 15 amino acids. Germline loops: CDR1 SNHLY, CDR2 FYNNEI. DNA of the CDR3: TGTGCCAGCAGAGAAACGGGACAGCCGACCGAAAAACGGTTTTTT. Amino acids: CASRETGQPTEKRFF.

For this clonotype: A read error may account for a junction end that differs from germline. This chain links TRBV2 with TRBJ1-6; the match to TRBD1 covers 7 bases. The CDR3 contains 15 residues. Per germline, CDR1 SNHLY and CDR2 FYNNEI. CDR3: CASSGDSSHNSPLHF. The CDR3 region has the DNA TGTGCCAGCAGTGGGGACAGCTCCCATAATTCACCCCTCCACTTT.

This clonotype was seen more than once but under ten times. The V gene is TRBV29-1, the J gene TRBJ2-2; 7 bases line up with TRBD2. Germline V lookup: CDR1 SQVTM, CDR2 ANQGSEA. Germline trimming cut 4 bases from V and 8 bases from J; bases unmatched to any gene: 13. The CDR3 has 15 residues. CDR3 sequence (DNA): TGCAGCGTTGCGATATCGTGGGGGGGTCCAGGGGAGCTGTTTTTT. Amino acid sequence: CSVAISWGGPGELFF.